These 6 T cell receptor beta chains were sequenced from one sample in a study of shared clonotypes between healthy human individuals. Sequenced by immunoSEQ multiplex PCR; TCRdb stores in-frame clones only, minus some. The sample has 2 million to 2.5 million clones; around 95% are singletons. The specimen sequenced was naive CD4+ T cells sorted from blood. Regarding subset: CD45RA+ positively selected. The receptors were gathered from a man between 18 and 29 years old in good health.

The chain joins TRBV7-5 to TRBJ2-3; TRBD2 is the table's D call and was not checked against the DNA. TRBV7-5 is a known pseudogene. The CDR3 loop spans 17 amino acids. The CDR3 nucleotides are TGTGCCAGAAGCTTCCAGATGTTGGAGGGTCTCACAGATACGCAGTATTTT. Translated, it gives CARSFQMLEGLTDTQYF.

The gene calls are TRBV19 and TRBJ1-2; D ambiguous. The germline gives CDR1 LNHDA, CDR2 SQIVND (reference sequence). There are 16 residues in the CDR3. V lost 11 bases and J 4 bases, leaving 26 bases between the germline ends. CDR3 loop: CALAGSPGSSGYGYTF. The CDR3 DNA reads as TGTGCCCTCGCCGGAAGTCCGGGATCCTCGGGCTATGGCTACACCTTC.

About this clone: The same CDR3 arises from other DNA sequences in this sample as well. The chain links TRBV9 to TRBJ1-1; D perhaps matches TRBD1 (5 bases). Germline assignment: CDR1 SGDLS and CDR2 YYNGEE. This CDR3 comprises 13 residues. The V end lost 0 bases, the J end lost 4 bases, and 7 bases lay between the germline ends. CDR3 sequence reads: CASSVGGATEAFF. The DNA for the CDR3 is TGTGCCAGCAGCGTAGGAGGGGCCACTGAAGCTTTCTTT.

The chain combines TRBV4-3 with TRBJ2-6; TRBD1 agrees at 10 bases. Trimming cost V 0 bases and J 0 bases; bases outside gene matches: 5. This CDR3 has 19 residues. Germline assignment: CDR1 LGHNA and CDR2 YSLEER. The CDR3 here is CASSQEGTGVFSGANVLTF. DNA for the CDR3: TGCGCCAGCAGCCAAGAAGGGACAGGGGTCTTCTCTGGGGCCAACGTCCTGACTTTC.

The V gene is TRBV30, the J gene TRBJ1-2; D ambiguous. Trimming took 1 base from V and 5 from J, leaving 14 bases between them. The V gene's germline CDR1 is GTSNPN and CDR2 SVGIG (reference sequence). The length of the CDR3 is 14 residues. The CDR3 sequence: CAWSESGLGYGYTF. The CDR3 DNA follows: TGTGCCTGGAGTGAATCAGGACTTGGGTATGGCTACACCTTC.

To note about this clone: Other DNA sequences in this sample translate to the same CDR3. The chain has TRBV5-1 and TRBJ1-4; D gene uncertain. Germline V gene data show CDR1 as SGHRS and CDR2 as YFSETQ. The CDR3 extends over 16 amino acids. The V end was cut by 4 bases, the J end by 0 bases, with 13 bases between. The CDR3 nucleotides read TGCGCCAGCAGCCCGGGATCTTCTGCAACTAATGAAAAACTGTTTTTT. Its protein product is CASSPGSSATNEKLFF. Together with reference TRBV5-1 and TRBJ1-4, the CDR3 gives the full variable domain: KAGVTQTPRYLIKTRGQQVTLSCSPISGHRSVSWYQQTPGQGLQFLFEYFSETQRNKGNFPGRFSGRQFSNSRSEMNVSTLELGDSALYLCASSPGSSATNEKLFFGSGTQLSVL.